One sample yielded the 16 T cell receptor beta chains listed below, sequenced in a study of T cells after yellow fever vaccination. TCRdb used MiXCR to reprocess the 5' RACE reads, holding one entry per CDR3 protein. The table has roughly 160,000 distinct CDR3 sequences, approximately 6.7% seen once; the top ten hold approximately 2.5%. The sequencing used CD4+ T cells sorted from PBMCs, collected 5 days after the first yellow fever vaccination. These receptors came from a man between 18 and 35 years old who received the YFV17D yellow fever vaccine.

As concerns this clonotype: Possible read error: a much larger clone is one base away. The chain joins TRBV7-6 to TRBJ2-5; D gene ambiguous. The CDR3 is 14 amino acids. Germline V CDR1 and CDR2: SGHVS, FNYEAQ. The V and J ends lost 5 bases and 2 bases respectively, with 12 bases between them. CDR3 nucleotides: TGTGCCAGCAGCACCCTCCCAAATCAAGAGACCCAGTACTTC. Translating it yields CASSTLPNQETQYF.

This clonotype appeared a few times. The chain has TRBV9 and TRBJ1-6; D is possibly TRBD1 (5 bases). CDR3 length equals 15 residues. V was cut by 0 bases and J by 9 bases, with 13 bases left in between. Per germline, CDR1 SGDLS and CDR2 YYNGEE. This chain's CDR3 is CASSVDAQGGSPLHF. As DNA, the CDR3 is TGTGCCAGCAGCGTAGATGCCCAGGGTGGTTCACCCCTCCACTTT.

This clonotype was recorded a few times. V and J are TRBV7-3 and TRBJ2-1, with D unclear. This CDR3 has 14 amino acids. Germline lookup yields CDR1 SGHTA and CDR2 FQGTGA. V lost 9 bases to trimming and J lost 5 bases, with 17 bases between them. The CDR3 region is CASQGRGSDNEQFF. Here the CDR3 DNA reads TGTGCCAGTCAAGGTCGTGGTAGTGACAATGAGCAGTTCTTC.

This clonotype has ten or more counts. This chain joins TRBV5-6 and TRBJ1-2; 7 bases are a match to TRBD1. The V segment lost 3 bases and the J segment 8 bases; nucleotides outside the gene matches: 16. CDR3 size: 16 residues. From germline, CDR1 is SGHDT and CDR2 YYEEEE. As DNA, the CDR3 is TGTGCCAGCAGCTCGGTATGGCCGGAGGGGGCAGGCGGCTACACCTTC. Its translation: CASSSVWPEGAGGYTF.

This clonotype came up many times. The genes are TRBV5-4 and TRBJ2-3, with D unresolved. Trimming took off 2 bases at V and 2 bases at J, with 9 bases between the two ends. CDR3 length: 14 amino acids. Germline V gene sequence: CDR1 SGHNT, CDR2 YYREEE (reference sequence). CDR3: CASSFPEITDTQYF. CDR3 sequence (DNA): TGTGCCAGCAGCTTTCCCGAGATCACAGATACGCAGTATTTT. The whole variable domain, remainder taken from reference TRBV5-4 and TRBJ2-3, is ETGVTQSPTHLIKTRGQQVTLRCSSQSGHNTVSWYQQALGQGPQFIFQYYREEENGRGNFPPRFSGLQFPNYSSELNVNALELDDSALYLCASSFPEITDTQYFGPGTRLTVL.

This clonotype occurred many times. The rearrangement joins TRBV28 to TRBJ2-3, with TRBD2 matching over 12 bases. The CDR3 runs 17 residues. CDR1 MDHEN and CDR2 SYDVKM come from the germline V gene. The trim removed 2 bases at V and 3 bases at J, leaving 6 bases unmatched. The CDR3 spells CASSLVALAGGTDTQYF. The CDR3 DNA is TGTGCCAGCAGTTTAGTGGCACTAGCGGGGGGTACAGATACGCAGTATTTT. The full variable domain, rest sourced from reference TRBV28 and TRBJ2-3, is DVKVTQSSRYLVKRTGEKVFLECVQDMDHENMFWYRQDPGLGLRLIYFSYDVKMKEKGDIPEGYSVSREKKERFSLILESASTNQTSMYLCASSLVALAGGTDTQYFGPGTRLTVL.

This clonotype was found a few times. The CDR3 region is CASSHEGQGAFLRTRNTIYF. CDR3 sequence (DNA): TGCGCCAGCAGCCACGAGGGACAGGGGGCCTTTCTCAGGACTCGAAACACCATATATTTT. The gene calls are TRBV4-1 and TRBJ1-3; 12 bases map to TRBD1. After removal of 3 bases from V and 5 bases from J, the junction contained 17 bases not matched to a gene. Germline loops: CDR1 MGHRA, CDR2 YSYEKL. The CDR3 spans 20 residues.

The chain joins TRBV19 to TRBJ1-5; D not resolved. V dropped 3 bases and J dropped 4 bases, with 13 bases sitting between them. There are 15 residues in the CDR3. Germline-derived CDR1 and CDR2 are LNHDA and SQIVND (reference sequence). CDR3 nucleotides: TGTGCCAGTAGTATTCTGACAATACCTAATCAGCCCCAGCATTTT. Encoded protein: CASSILTIPNQPQHF.

This clonotype was detected only a few times. The genes are TRBV28 and TRBJ1-2; D gene uncertain. Trimming removed 4 bases at V and 4 bases at J, with 4 bases between. The germline V gene encodes CDR1 MDHEN and CDR2 SYDVKM. The CDR3 has 11 residues. DNA for the CDR3: TGTGCCAGCAGTTCTAGCTATGGCTACACCTTC. Translated: CASSSSYGYTF.

The rearrangement uses TRBV21-1 and TRBJ1-2; TRBD1 is the table's D call and was not checked against the DNA. TRBV21-1 is given as a pseudogene. The CDR3 has 14 amino acids. The CDR3 reads CASSLTGSIYGYTF. The CDR3 DNA is TGTGCCAGCAGCTTAACCGGGTCGATCTATGGCTACACCTTC.

This clonotype showed up many times. The rearrangement uses TRBV2 and TRBJ2-2; TRBD1 might be the D (5 bases). The CDR3 contains 17 residues. Trimming took 2 bases from V and 4 from J, leaving 17 bases between them. CDR1 and CDR2 from the germline V gene are SNHLY and FYNNEI. This CDR3 reads CASSERGSRTLTGELFF. The DNA for the CDR3 is TGTGCCAGCAGTGAAAGGGGCAGCCGAACCCTCACCGGGGAGCTGTTTTTT.

This clonotype was seen repeatedly, ten times or more. The J gene is TRBJ1-4, the V gene TRBV27; 7 positions match TRBD1. V shed 6 bases and J 0 bases; nucleotides not matched to a gene: 4. CDR1 MNHEY and CDR2 SMNVEV come from the germline V gene (reference sequence). This CDR3 has 15 amino acids. CDR3 in DNA: TGTGCCAGCAGCCGTGACAGGGCAACTAATGAAAAACTGTTTTTT. Protein sequence: CASSRDRATNEKLFF.

The V gene is TRBV20-1, the J gene TRBJ2-5, with 9 bases identical to TRBD1. CDR1 is DFQATT and CDR2 is SNEGSKA in the germline V gene (reference sequence). This CDR3 has 14 residues. Trimming removed 6 bases from V and 7 bases from J; junction bases left unmatched: 12. The CDR3 here is CSARPRDRVPTQYF. CDR3 in DNA: TGCAGTGCGCGCCCCCGGGACAGGGTACCGACCCAGTACTTC.

This clonotype has a handful of counts. The DNA for the CDR3 is TGCGCCAGCAGCTTGGGACAGGGGGGGTACGAGCAGTACTTC. Its translation is CASSLGQGGYEQYF. The gene calls are TRBV5-1 and TRBJ2-7; 9 positions match TRBD1. Germline CDR1 and CDR2: SGHRS and YFSETQ. V lost 0 bases, J lost 4 bases, and 2 bases stayed unmatched. The CDR3 sequence is 14 residues long.

At least ten counts were recorded for this clonotype. The chain has TRBV5-1 and TRBJ1-6; D remains unclear. CDR1 is SGHRS and CDR2 is YFSETQ in the germline V gene. V lost 0 bases, J lost 7 bases, and 8 bases lay in between. The CDR3 extends over 14 amino acids. CDR3 nucleotide sequence: TGCGCCAGCAGCTTGGACGGAACCAATTCACCCCTCCACTTT. Protein: CASSLDGTNSPLHF.

This chain's CDR3 is CASSPTNRGGSPDNNEQFF. The CDR3 bases are TGTGCCAGCTCACCGACAAACCGAGGAGGATCCCCCGACAACAATGAGCAGTTCTTC. The chain links TRBV18 to TRBJ2-1, with D possibly matching TRBD2 (5 bases). The CDR3 is 19 residues long. CDR1 KGHSH and CDR2 LQKENI come from the germline V gene. Trimming removed 3 bases at V and 5 bases at J, with 26 bases between.